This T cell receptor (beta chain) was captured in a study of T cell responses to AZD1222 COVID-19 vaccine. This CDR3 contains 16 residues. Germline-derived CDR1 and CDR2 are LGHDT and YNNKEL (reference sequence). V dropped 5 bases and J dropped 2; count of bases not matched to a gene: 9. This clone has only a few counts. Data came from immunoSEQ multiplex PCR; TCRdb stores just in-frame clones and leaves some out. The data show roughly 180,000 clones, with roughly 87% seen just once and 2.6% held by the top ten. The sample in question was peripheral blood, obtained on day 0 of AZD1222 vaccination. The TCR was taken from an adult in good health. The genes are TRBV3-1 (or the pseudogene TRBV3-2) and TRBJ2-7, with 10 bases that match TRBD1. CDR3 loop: CASSWSSGQGTYEQYF. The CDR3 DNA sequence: TGTGCCAGCAGCTGGTCCTCGGGACAGGGGACCTACGAGCAGTACTTC.